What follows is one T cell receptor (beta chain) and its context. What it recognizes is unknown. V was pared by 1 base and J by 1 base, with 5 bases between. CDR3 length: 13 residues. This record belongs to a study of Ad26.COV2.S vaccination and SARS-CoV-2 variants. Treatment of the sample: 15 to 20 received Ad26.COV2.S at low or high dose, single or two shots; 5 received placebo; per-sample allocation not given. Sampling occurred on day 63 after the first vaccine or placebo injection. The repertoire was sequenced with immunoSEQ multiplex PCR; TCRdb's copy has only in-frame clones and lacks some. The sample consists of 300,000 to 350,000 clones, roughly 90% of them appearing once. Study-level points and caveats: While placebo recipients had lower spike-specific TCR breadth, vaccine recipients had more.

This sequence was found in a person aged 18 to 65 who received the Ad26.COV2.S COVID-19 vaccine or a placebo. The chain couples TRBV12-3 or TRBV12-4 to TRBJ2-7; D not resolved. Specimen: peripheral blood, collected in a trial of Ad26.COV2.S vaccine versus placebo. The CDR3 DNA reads TGTGCCAGCAGTTTAGGTCCTTCCTACGAGCAGTACGTC. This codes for CASSLGPSYEQYV.